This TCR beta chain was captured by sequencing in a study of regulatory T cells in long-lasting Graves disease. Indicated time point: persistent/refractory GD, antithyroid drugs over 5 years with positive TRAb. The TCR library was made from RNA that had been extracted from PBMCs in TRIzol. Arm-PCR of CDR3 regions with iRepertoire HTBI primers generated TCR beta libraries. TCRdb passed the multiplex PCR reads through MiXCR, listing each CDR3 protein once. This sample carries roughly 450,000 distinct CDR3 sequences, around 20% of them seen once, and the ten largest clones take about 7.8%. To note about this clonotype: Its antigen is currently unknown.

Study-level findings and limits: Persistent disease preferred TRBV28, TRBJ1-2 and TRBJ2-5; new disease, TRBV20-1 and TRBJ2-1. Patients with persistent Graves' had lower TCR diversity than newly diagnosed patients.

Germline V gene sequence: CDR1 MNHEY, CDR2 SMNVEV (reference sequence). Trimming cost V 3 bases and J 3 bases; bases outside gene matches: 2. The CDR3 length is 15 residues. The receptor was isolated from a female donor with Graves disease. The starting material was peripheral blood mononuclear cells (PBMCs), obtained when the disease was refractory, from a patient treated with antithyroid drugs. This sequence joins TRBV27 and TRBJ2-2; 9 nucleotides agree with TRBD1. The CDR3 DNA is TGTGCCAGCAGTTTCCGGACAGGGGACACCGGGGAGCTGTTTTTT. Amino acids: CASSFRTGDTGELFF.